This paragraph reports one T cell receptor (beta chain). Its antigen is not identified. The entry originates in a study of beta chain features in type 1 diabetes. Whole-study results and caveats: Insertions were fewer and deletions more numerous at VDJ junctions in type 1 diabetes patients. Equally in patients and controls, shorter templates might have been favored by PCR. Moderate yet significant TCRB CDR3 shortening was seen in Type 1 diabetes patients in all four CD4+ subsets. Resolution of whether HLA type affects TCRB rearrangement was not achieved here.

As every portion of the isolated RNA was reverse transcribed, the sequencing read expressed TCRB transcripts. Repertoires were generated with immunoSEQ multiplex PCR, while TCRdb's copy carries only in-frame clones and drops some. The sample lists a few hundred thousand clones, around 16% seen once, with approximately 0.087% in the top ten. CDR1 and CDR2 (germline): SGHNT, YYREEE (reference sequence). The CDR3 consists of 14 residues. The ends lost 4 bases at V and 3 bases at J; junction bases unmatched: 2. The receptor comes from a man aged 25-45 years with type 1 diabetes. Sequencing input: naive CD4+ T cells from blood. This chain connects TRBV5-4 to TRBJ2-5; TRBD2 matches at 11 bases. The CDR3 loop reads CASSVGLAEETQYF. For the CDR3, the DNA is TGTGCCAGCAGCGTGGGACTAGCGGAAGAGACCCAGTACTTC. The entire variable domain, with the rest obtained from reference TRBV5-4 and TRBJ2-5, is as follows: ETGVTQSPTHLIKTRGQQVTLRCSSQSGHNTVSWYQQALGQGPQFIFQYYREEENGRGNFPPRFSGLQFPNYSSELNVNALELDDSALYLCASSVGLAEETQYFGPGTRLLVL.